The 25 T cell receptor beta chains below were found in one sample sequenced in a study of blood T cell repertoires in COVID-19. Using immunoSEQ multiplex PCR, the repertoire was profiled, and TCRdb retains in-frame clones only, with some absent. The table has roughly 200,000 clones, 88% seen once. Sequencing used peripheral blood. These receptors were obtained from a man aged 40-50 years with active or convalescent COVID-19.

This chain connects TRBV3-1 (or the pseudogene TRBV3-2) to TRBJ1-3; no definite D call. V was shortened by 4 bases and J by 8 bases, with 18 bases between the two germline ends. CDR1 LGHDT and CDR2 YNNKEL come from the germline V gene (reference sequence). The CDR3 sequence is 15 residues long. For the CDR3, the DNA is TGTGCCAGCAGCCTGGAAGCGGGAGTATCGGACACCATATATTTT. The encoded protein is CASSLEAGVSDTIYF.

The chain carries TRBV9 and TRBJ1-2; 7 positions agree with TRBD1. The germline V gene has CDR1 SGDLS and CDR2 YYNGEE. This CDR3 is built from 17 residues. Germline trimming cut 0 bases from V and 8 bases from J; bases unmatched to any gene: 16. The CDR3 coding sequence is TGTGCCAGCAGCGTAGGAGTAGGACAGGCCTCCCTCGGAGGCTACACCTTC. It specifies CASSVGVGQASLGGYTF.

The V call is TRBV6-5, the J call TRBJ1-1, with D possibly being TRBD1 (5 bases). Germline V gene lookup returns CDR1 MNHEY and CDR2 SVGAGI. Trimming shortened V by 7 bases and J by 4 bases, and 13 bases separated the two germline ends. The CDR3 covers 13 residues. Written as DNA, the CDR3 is TGTGCCAGCACCGGGACTTGGGGCACTGAAGCTTTCTTT. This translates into CASTGTWGTEAFF.

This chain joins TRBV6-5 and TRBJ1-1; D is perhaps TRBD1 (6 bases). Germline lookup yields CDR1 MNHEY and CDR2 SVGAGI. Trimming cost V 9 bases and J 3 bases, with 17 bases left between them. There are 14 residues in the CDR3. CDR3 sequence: CASREQGGDTEAFF. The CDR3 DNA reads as TGTGCCAGTCGAGAACAGGGAGGGGACACTGAAGCTTTCTTT.

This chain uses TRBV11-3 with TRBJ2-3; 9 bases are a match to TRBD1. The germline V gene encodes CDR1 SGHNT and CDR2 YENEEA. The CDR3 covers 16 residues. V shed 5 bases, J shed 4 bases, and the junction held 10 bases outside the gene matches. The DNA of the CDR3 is TGTGCCAGCAGCCTCGACGACAGGGGGTCTGCAGATACGCAGTATTTT. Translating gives CASSLDDRGSADTQYF.

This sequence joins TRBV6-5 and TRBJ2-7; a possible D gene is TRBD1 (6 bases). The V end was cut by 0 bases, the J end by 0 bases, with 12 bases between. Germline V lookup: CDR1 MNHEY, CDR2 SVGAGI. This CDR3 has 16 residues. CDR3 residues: CASSYSQGRSSYEQYF. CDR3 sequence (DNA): TGTGCCAGCAGTTACTCACAGGGTCGGAGCTCCTACGAGCAGTACTTC.

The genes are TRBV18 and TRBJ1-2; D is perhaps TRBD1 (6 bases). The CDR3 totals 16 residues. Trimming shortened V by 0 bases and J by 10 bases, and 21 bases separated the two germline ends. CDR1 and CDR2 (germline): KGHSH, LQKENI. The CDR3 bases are TGTGCCAGCTCACCACCGTCCTTGTCAGGGGAAACTTTCTACACCTTC. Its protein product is CASSPPSLSGETFYTF.

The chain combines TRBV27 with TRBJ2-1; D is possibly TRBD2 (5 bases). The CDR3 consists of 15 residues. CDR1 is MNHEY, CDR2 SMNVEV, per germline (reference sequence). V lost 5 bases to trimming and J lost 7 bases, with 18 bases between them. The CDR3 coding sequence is TGTGCCAGCAGTCCTTCCAGAGGGCTACAGAATGAGCAGTTCTTC. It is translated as CASSPSRGLQNEQFF.

CDR3 loop: CASSLTTTAEAFF. The CDR3 DNA reads as TGTGCCAGCAGCTTAACTACGACAGCTGAAGCTTTCTTT. J is TRBJ1-1 and V is TRBV7-2, with D tentatively TRBD1 (5 bases). CDR1 SGHTA and CDR2 FQGNSA come from the germline V gene. V lost 2 bases, J lost 6 bases, and 10 bases lay in between. The CDR3 sequence is 13 residues long. The full variable domain, in which reference TRBV7-2 and TRBJ1-1 provide the parts outside the CDR3, is GAGVSQSPSNKVTEKGKDVELRCDPISGHTALYWYRQSLGQGLEFLIYFQGNSAPDKSGLPSDRFSAERTGGSVSTLTIQRTQQEDSAVYLCASSLTTTAEAFFGQGTRLTVV.

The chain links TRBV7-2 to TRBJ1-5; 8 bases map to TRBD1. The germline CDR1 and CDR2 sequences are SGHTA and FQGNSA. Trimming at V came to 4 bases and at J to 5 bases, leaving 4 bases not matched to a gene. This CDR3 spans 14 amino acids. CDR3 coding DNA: TGTGCCAGCAGCTCAGACAGGGGAGATCAGCCCCAGCATTTT. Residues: CASSSDRGDQPQHF. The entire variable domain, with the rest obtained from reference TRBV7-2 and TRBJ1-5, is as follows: GAGVSQSPSNKVTEKGKDVELRCDPISGHTALYWYRQSLGQGLEFLIYFQGNSAPDKSGLPSDRFSAERTGGSVSTLTIQRTQQEDSAVYLCASSSDRGDQPQHFGDGTRLSIL.

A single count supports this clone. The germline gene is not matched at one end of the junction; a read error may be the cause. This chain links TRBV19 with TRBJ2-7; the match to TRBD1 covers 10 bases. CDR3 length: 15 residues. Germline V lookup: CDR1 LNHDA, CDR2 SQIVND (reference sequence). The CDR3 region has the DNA TGTGCCAGTAGTATGGTGACAGGGGGCTCCGACGAGCAGTACTTC. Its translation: CASSMVTGGSDEQYF.

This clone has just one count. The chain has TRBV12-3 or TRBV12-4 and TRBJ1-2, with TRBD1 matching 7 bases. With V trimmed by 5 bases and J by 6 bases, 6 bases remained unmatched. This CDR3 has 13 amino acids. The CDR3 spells CASSPGTENGYTF. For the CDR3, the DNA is TGTGCCAGCAGTCCTGGGACAGAGAATGGCTACACCTTC.

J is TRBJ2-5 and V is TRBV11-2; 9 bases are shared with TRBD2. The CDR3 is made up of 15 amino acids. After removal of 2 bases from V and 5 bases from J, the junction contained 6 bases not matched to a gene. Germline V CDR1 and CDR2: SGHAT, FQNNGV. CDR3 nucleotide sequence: TGTGCCAGCAGCTTAACAGCGGGAGGAGGGGAGACCCAGTACTTC. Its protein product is CASSLTAGGGETQYF.

CDR3 region: CASRKIDSLYEQYF. The CDR3 DNA follows: TGTGCCAGTAGAAAAATCGACAGTCTCTACGAGCAGTACTTC. The chain combines TRBV27 with TRBJ2-7; maybe TRBD1 (5 bases). Germline CDR1 MNHEY, CDR2 SMNVEV (reference sequence). This CDR3 is built from 14 residues. Deletions cut 9 bases from V and 3 bases from J, with 18 bases between.

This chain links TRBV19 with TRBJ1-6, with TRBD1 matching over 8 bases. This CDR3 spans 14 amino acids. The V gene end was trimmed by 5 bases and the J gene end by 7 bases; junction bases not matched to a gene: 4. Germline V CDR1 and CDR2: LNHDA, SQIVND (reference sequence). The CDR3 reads CASSQGARNSPLHF. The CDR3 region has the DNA TGTGCCAGTAGTCAGGGGGCGAGAAATTCACCCCTCCACTTT.

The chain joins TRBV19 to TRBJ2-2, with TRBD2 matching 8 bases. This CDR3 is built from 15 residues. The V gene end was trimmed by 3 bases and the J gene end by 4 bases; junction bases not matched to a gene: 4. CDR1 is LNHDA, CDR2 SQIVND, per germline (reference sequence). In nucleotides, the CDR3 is TGTGCCAGTAGTATTCGGGGGGGATTCACCGGGGAGCTGTTTTTT. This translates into CASSIRGGFTGELFF. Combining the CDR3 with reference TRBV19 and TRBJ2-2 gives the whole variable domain DGGITQSPKYLFRKEGQNVTLSCEQNLNHDAMYWYRQDPGQGLRLIYYSQIVNDFQKGDIAEGYSVSREKKESFPLTVTSAQKNPTAFYLCASSIRGGFTGELFFGEGSRLTVL.

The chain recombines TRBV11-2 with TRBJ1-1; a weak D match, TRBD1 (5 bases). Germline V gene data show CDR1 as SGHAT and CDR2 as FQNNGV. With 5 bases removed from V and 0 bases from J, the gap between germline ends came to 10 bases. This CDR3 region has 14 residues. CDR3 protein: CASSLGGLNTEAFF. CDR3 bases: TGTGCCAGCAGCCTCGGGGGTCTGAACACTGAAGCTTTCTTT. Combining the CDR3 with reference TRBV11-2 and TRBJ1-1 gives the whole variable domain EAGVAQSPRYKIIEKRQSVAFWCNPISGHATLYWYQQILGQGPKLLIQFQNNGVVDDSQLPKDRFSAERLKGVDSTLKIQPAKLEDSAVYLCASSLGGLNTEAFFGQGTRLTVV.

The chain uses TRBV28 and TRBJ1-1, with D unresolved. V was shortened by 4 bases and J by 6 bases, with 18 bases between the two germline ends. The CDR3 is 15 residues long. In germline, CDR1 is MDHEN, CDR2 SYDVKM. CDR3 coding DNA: TGTGCCAGCAGTTCCCCCGCGGGAGGGAGGGCTGAAGCTTTCTTT. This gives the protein CASSSPAGGRAEAFF.

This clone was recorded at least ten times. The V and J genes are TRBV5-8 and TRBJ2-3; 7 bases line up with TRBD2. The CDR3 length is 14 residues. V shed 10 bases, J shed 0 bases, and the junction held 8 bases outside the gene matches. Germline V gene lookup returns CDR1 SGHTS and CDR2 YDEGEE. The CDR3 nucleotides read TGTGCCTCAGGTCGGGAGGAAAGCACAGATACGCAGTATTTT. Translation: CASGREESTDTQYF.

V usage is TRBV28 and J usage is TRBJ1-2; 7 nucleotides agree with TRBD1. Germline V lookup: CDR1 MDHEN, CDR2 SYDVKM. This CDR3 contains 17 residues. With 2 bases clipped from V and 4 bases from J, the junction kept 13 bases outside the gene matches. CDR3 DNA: TGTGCCAGCAGTTTACAACGCACAGGGGCGTCTGGCTATGGCTACACCTTC. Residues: CASSLQRTGASGYGYTF.

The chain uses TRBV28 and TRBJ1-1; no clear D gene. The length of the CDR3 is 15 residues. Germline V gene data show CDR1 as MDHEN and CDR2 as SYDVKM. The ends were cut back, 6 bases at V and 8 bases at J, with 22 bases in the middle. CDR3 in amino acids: CASSTPGYRASEAFF. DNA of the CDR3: TGTGCCAGCAGCACACCCGGCTACAGAGCCTCAGAAGCTTTCTTT.

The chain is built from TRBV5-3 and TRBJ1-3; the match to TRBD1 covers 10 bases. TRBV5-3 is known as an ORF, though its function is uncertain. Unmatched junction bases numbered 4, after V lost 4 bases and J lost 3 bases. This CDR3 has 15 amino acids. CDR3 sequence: CARSIWTGGGNTIYF. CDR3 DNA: TGTGCCAGAAGCATTTGGACAGGGGGTGGAAACACCATATATTTT.

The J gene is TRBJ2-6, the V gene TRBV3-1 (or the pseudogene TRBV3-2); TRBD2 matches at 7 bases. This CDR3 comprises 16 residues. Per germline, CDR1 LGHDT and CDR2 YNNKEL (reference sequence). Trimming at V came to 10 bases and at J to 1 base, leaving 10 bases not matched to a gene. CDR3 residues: CATSWEAGSGANVLTF. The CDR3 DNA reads TGTGCCACCTCGTGGGAAGCGGGATCTGGGGCCAACGTCCTGACTTTC.

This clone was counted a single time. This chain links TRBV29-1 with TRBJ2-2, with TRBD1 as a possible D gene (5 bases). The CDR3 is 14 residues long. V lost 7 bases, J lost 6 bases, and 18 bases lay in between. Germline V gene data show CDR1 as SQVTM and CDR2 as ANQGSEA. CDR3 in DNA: TGCAGCGCCCGACTGGGGCCCAGTGCCGGGGAGCTGTTTTTT. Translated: CSARLGPSAGELFF.

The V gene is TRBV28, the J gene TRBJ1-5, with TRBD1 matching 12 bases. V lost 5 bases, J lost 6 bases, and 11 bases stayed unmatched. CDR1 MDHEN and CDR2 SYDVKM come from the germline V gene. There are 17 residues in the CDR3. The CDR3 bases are TGTGCCAGCAGTAAGGGGCCGGGACAGGGGGCCGGTCAGCCCCAGCATTTT. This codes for CASSKGPGQGAGQPQHF. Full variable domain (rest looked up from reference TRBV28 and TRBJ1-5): DVKVTQSSRYLVKRTGEKVFLECVQDMDHENMFWYRQDPGLGLRLIYFSYDVKMKEKGDIPEGYSVSREKKERFSLILESASTNQTSMYLCASSKGPGQGAGQPQHFGDGTRLSIL.